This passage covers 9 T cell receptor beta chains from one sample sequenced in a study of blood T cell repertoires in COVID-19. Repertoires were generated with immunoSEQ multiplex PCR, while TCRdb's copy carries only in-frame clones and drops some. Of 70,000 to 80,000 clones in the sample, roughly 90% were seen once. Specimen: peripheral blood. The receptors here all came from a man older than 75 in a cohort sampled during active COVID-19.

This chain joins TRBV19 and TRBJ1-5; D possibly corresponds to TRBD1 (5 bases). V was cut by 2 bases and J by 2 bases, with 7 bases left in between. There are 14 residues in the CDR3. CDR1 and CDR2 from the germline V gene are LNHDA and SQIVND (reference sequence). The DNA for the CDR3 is TGTGCCAGTAGTATATTAGGGGGCAATCAGCCCCAGCATTTT. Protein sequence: CASSILGGNQPQHF.

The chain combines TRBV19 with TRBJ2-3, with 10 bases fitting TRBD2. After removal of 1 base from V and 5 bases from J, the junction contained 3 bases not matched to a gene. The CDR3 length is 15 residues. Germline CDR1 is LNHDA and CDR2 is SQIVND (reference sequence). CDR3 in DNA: TGTGCCAGTAGTATAGGTAGCGGGGGGCGAGATACGCAGTATTTT. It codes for CASSIGSGGRDTQYF.

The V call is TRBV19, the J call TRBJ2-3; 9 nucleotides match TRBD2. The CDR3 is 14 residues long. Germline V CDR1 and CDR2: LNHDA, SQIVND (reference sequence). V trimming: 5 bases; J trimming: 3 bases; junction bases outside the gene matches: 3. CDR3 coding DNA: TGTGCCAGTAGTCGGACTAGCGAGACAGATACGCAGTATTTT. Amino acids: CASSRTSETDTQYF.

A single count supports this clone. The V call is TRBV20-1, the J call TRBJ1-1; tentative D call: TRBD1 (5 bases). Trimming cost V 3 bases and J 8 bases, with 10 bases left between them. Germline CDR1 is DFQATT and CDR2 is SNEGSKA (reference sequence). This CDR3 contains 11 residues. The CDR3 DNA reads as TGCAGTGCTAGTGGTGGGGCGGAAGCTTTCTTT. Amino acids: CSASGGAEAFF.

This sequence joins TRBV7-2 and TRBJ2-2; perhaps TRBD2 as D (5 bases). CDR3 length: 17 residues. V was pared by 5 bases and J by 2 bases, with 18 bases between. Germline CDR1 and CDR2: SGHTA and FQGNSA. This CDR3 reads CASSLRKKTTNTGELFF. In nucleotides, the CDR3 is TGTGCCAGCAGCCTCCGAAAGAAGACTACCAACACCGGGGAGCTGTTTTTT.

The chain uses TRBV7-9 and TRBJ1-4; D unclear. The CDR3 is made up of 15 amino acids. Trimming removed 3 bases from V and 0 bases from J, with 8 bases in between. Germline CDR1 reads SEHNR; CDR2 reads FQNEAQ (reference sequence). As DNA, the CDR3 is TGTGCCAGCAGCTTGGGCCAAGCAACTAATGAAAAACTGTTTTTT. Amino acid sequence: CASSLGQATNEKLFF.

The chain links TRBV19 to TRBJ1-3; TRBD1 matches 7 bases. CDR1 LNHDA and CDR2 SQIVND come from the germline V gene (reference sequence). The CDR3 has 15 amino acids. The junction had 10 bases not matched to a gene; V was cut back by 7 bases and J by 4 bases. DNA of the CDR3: TGTGCCAGTACGCGTCAGGGGGGCGCGGGAAACACCATATATTTT. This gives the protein CASTRQGGAGNTIYF.

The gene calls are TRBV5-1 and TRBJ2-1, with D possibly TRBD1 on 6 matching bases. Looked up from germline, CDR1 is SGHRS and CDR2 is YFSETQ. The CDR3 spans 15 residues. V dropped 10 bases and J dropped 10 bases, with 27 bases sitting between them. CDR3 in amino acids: CAVARGGSGSEEQFF. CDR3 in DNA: TGCGCCGTCGCCAGGGGCGGTTCGGGGTCGGAGGAGCAGTTCTTC.

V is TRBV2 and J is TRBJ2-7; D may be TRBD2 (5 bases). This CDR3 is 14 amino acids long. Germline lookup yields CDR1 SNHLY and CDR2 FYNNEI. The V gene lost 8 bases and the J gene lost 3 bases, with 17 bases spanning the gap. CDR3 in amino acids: CASDGGSTFYEQYV. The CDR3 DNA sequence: TGTGCCAGCGACGGCGGGTCCACTTTCTACGAGCAGTACGTC.